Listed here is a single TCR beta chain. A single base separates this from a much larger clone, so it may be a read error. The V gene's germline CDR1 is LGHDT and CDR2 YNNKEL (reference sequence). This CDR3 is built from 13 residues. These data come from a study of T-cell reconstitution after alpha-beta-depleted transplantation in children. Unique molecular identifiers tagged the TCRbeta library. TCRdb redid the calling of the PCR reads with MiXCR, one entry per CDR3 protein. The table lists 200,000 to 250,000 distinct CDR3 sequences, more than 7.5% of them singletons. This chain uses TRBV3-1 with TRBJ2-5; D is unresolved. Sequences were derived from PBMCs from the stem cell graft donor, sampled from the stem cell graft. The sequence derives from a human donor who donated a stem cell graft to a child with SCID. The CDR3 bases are TGTGCCAGAAGCCAAGACTCCCAAGAGACCCAGTACTTC. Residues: CARSQDSQETQYF.